This T cell receptor (beta chain) is from a study of T cells in Graves' hyperthyroidism and ophthalmopathy. Study-level findings and limits: Median prediction lead before ophthalmopathy onset was about 6.5 months with the model.

Looked up from germline, CDR1 is MNHEY and CDR2 is SVGAGI. V lost 6 bases, J lost 6 bases, and 12 bases lay in between. The CDR3 runs 13 residues. RNA transcripts were the template for amplifying TCR beta CDR3 regions. Primed by the HTBI set, a first-round RT-PCR was run on the TCR CDR3. TCRdb fed the multiplex PCR reads into MiXCR, producing one record per CDR3 protein. The sample lists 450,000 to 700,000 distinct CDR3 sequences, 40% to 55% occurring once. This clonotype has at least ten counts. Its antigen is unidentified. Sequencing was performed on peripheral blood or thyroid tissue (not recorded which). This TCR was sampled from an adult woman with Graves' disease, either hyperthyroidism or ophthalmopathy (not recorded which). The V and J genes are TRBV6-5 and TRBJ1-5; no reliable D call. The CDR3 DNA sequence: TGTGCCAGCAGCTACGAGGAGGGTCAGCCCCAGCATTTT. Translation gives CASSYEEGQPQHF.